This T cell receptor beta chain was captured in a study of technical replicates of blood from a handful of donors. Germline V gene sequence: CDR1 LGHNA, CDR2 YNFKEQ. Trimming at V came to 3 bases and at J to 8 bases, leaving 12 bases not matched to a gene. This CDR3 has 16 amino acids. TCRdb's copy holds only in-frame clones and misses some; the assay was immunoSEQ multiplex PCR. The sample has roughly 71,000 clones; approximately 93% are singletons. The genes are TRBV4-2 and TRBJ2-1, with 8 bases lining up with TRBD2. Sequenced input: T cells isolated from PBMCs. This TCR was recovered from a human donor in good health. CDR3 amino acids: CASSQLLSGISDEQFF. DNA of the CDR3: TGTGCCAGCAGCCAGCTGCTTAGCGGGATATCCGATGAGCAGTTCTTC.